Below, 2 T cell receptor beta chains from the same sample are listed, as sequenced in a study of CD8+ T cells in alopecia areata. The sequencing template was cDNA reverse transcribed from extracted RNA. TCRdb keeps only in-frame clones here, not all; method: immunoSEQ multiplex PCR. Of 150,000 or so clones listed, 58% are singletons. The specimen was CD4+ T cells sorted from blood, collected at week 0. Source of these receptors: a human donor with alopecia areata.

CDR3 bases: TGCGCCAGCAGCCAAGCGGCGGGGGGGCTCACAGATACGCAGTATTTT. Its translation: CASSQAAGGLTDTQYF. This chain joins TRBV4-3 and TRBJ2-3; 9 bases are shared with TRBD2. The CDR3 totals 16 residues. Germline CDR1 and CDR2: LGHNA and YSLEER. Losses at the gene ends were 1 base for V and 2 bases for J; bases not matched to a gene: 4.

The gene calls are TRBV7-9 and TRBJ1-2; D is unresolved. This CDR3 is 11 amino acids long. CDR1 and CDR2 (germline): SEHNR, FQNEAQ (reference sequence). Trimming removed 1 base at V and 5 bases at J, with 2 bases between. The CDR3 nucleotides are TGTGCCAGCAGCTTAGAGTATGGCTACACCTTC. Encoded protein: CASSLEYGYTF.